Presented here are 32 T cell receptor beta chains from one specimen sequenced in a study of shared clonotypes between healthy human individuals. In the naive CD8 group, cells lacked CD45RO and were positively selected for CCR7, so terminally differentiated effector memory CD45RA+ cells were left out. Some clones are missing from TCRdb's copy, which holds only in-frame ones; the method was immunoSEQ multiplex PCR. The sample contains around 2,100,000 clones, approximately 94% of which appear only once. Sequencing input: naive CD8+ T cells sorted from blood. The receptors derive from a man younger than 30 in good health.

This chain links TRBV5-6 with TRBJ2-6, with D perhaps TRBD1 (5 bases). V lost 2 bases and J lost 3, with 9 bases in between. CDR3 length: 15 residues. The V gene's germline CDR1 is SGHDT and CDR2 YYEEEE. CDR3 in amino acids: CASSFSTGGANVLTF. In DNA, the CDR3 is TGTGCCAGCAGCTTCTCTACAGGTGGGGCCAACGTCCTGACTTTC.

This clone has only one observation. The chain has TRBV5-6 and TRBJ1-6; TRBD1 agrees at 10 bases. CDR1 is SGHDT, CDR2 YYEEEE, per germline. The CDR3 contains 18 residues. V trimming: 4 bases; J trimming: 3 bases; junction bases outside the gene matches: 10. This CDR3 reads CASSPPGQGLLYNSPLHF. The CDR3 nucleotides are TGTGCCAGCAGCCCTCCGGGACAGGGGCTCCTCTATAATTCACCCCTCCACTTT.

The CDR3, as DNA: TGTGCCAGCAGCTTAGGCCTAGGGGGTGAGGTCTATGGCTACACCTTC. Its protein product is CASSLGLGGEVYGYTF. This sequence joins TRBV13 and TRBJ1-2; a possible D gene is TRBD1 (6 bases). The CDR3 has 16 amino acids. Germline V gives CDR1 PRHDT, CDR2 FYEKMQ (reference sequence). The V end lost 0 bases, the J end lost 4 bases, and 15 bases lay between the germline ends.

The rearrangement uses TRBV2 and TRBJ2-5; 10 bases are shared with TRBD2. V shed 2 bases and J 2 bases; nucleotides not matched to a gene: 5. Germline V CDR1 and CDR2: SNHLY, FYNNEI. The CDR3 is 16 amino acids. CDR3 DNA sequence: TGTGCCAGCAGTGAACTAGCGGGGGCAGAACAAGAGACCCAGTACTTC. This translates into CASSELAGAEQETQYF.

CDR3 residues: CASSRETGELFF. The CDR3 nucleotides read TGTGCCAGTAGCAGGGAGACCGGGGAGCTGTTTTTT. V gene TRBV13 combines with J gene TRBJ2-2; D tentatively reads TRBD1 or TRBD2 (5 bases each). V shed 9 bases and J shed 5 bases, with 10 bases lying between them. CDR1 is PRHDT and CDR2 is FYEKMQ in the germline V gene (reference sequence). This CDR3 is built from 12 residues.

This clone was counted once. CDR3 region: CASSFYVGTEAFF. The CDR3 DNA sequence: TGTGCCAGCAGCTTTTATGTGGGGACTGAAGCTTTCTTT. The chain combines TRBV7-3 with TRBJ1-1; D remains unclear. The germline CDR1 and CDR2 sequences are SGHTA and FQGTGA. V dropped 3 bases and J dropped 5 bases, with 10 bases sitting between them. This CDR3 has 13 amino acids.

CDR3 region: CASSVVKGQGSSGNTIYF. Here the CDR3 DNA reads TGTGCCAGCAGCGTAGTGAAGGGACAGGGGAGCTCTGGAAACACCATATATTTT. This chain links TRBV9 with TRBJ1-3, with TRBD1 identical over 10 bases. The CDR3 spans 18 residues. V lost 0 bases to trimming and J lost 0 bases; unmatched junction nucleotides: 6. Germline-derived CDR1 and CDR2 are SGDLS and YYNGEE.

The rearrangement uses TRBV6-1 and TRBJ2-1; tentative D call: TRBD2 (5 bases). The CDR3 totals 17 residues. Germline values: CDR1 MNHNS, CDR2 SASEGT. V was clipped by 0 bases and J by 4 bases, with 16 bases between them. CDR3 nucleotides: TGTGCCAGCAGTGAAGCGGAGCTAGCAGGACGTTACAATGAGCAGTTCTTC. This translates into CASSEAELAGRYNEQFF.

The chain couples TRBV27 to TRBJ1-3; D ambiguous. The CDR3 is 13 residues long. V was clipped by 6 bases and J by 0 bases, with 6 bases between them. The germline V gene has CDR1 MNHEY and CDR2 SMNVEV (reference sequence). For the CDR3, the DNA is TGTGCCAGCAGCCTCCGCTCTGGAAACACCATATATTTT. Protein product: CASSLRSGNTIYF.

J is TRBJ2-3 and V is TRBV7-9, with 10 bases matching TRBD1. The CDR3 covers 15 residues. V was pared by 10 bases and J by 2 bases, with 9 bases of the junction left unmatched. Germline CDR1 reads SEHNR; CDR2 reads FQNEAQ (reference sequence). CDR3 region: CATEGQGSYTDTQYF. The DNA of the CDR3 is TGTGCCACCGAGGGACAGGGGTCATACACAGATACGCAGTATTTT.

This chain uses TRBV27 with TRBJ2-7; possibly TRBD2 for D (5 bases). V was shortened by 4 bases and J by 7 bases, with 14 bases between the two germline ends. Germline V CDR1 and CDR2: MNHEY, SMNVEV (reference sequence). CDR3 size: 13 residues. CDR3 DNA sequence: TGTGCCAGCAGTTCCATGATTGGCGGGGAGCAGTACTTC. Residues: CASSSMIGGEQYF.

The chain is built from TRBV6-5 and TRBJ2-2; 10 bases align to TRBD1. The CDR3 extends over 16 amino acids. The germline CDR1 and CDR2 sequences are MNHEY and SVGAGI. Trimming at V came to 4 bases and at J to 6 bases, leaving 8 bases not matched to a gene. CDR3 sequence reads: CASSLAGTGVPGELFF. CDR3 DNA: TGTGCCAGCAGTTTAGCCGGGACAGGGGTTCCCGGGGAGCTGTTTTTT.

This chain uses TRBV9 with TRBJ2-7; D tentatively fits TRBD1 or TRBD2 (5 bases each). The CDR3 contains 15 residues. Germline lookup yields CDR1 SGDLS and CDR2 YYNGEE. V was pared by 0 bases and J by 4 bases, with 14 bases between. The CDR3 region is CASSVEGLWGYEQYF. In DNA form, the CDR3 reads TGTGCCAGCAGCGTAGAGGGCCTTTGGGGGTACGAGCAGTACTTC.

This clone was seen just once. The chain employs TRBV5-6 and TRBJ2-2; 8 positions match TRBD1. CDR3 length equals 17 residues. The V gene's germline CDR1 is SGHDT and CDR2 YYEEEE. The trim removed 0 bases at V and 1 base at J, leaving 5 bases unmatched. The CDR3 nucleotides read TGTGCCAGCAGCTTGGAGGTGGGGACAGGGAACACCGGGGAGCTGTTTTTT. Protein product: CASSLEVGTGNTGELFF.

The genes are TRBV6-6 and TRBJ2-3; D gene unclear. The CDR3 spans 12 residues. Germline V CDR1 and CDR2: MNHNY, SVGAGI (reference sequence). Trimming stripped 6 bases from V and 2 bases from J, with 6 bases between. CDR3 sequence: CASSQFTDTQYF. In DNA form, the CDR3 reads TGTGCCAGCAGCCAATTCACAGATACGCAGTATTTT.

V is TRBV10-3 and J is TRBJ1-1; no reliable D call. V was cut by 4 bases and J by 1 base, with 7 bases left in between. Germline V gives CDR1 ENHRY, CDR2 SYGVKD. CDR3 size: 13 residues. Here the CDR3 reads CAISAPGNTEAFF. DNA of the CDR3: TGTGCCATCAGTGCACCTGGGAACACTGAAGCTTTCTTT.

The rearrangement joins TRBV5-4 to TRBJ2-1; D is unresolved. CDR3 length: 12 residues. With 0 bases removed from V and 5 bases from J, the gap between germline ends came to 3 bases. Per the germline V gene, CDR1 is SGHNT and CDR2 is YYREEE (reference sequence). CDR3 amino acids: CASSLANNEQFF. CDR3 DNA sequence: TGTGCCAGCAGCTTGGCGAACAATGAGCAGTTCTTC.

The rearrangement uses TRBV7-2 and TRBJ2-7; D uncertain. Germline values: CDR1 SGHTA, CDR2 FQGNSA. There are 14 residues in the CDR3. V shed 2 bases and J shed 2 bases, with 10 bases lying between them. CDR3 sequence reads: CASSLTAGAYEQYF. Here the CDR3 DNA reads TGTGCCAGCAGCTTAACCGCAGGAGCCTACGAGCAGTACTTC.

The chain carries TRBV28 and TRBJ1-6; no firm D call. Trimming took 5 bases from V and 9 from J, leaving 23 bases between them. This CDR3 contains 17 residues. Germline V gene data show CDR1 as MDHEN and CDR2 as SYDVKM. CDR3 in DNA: TGTGCCAGCAGTCACCGGGGTCCCCGAGGGATGGGTTCACCCCTCCACTTT. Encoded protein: CASSHRGPRGMGSPLHF.

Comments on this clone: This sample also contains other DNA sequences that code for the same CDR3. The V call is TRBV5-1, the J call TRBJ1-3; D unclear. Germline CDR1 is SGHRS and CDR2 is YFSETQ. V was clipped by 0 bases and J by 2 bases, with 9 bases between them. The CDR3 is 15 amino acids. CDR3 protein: CASSLDAGAGNTIYF. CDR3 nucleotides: TGCGCCAGCAGCTTGGATGCCGGGGCTGGAAACACCATATATTTT.

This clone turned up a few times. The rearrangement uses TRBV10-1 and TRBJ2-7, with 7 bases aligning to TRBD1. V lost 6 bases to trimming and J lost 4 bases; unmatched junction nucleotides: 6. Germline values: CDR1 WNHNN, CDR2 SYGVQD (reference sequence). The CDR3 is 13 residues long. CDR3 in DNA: TGCGCCAGCAGCGCCGGGACAGTTTACGAGCAGTACTTC. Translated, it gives CASSAGTVYEQYF.

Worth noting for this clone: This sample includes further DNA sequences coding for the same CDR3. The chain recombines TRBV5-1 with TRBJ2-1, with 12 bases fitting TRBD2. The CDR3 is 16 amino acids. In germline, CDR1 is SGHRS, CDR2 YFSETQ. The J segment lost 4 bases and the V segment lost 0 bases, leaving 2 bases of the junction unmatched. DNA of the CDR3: TGCGCCAGCAGCTTGGGACTAGCGGGGGTTTACAATGAGCAGTTCTTC. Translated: CASSLGLAGVYNEQFF.

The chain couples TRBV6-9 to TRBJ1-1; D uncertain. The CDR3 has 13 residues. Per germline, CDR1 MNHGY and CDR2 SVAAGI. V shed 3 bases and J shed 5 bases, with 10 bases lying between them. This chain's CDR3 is CASSYSKGTEAFF. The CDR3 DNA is TGTGCCAGCAGTTACTCGAAGGGAACTGAAGCTTTCTTT.

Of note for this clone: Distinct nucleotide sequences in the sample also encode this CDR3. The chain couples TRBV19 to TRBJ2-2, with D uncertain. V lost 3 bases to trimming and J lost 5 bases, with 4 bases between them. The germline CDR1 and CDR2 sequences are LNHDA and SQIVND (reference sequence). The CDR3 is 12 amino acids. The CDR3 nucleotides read TGTGCCAGTAGTATGGGTACCGGGGAGCTGTTTTTT. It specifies CASSMGTGELFF.

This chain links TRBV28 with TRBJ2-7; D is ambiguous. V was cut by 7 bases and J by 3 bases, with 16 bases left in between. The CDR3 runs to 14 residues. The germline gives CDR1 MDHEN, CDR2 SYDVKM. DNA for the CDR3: TGTGCCAGCACCCCCATCGGTATGGTCTACGAGCAGTACTTC. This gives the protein CASTPIGMVYEQYF.

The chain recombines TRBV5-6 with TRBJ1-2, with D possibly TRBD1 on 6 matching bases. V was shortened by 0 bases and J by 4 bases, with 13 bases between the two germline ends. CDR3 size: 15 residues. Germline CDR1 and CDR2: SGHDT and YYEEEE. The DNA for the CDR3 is TGTGCCAGCAGCTTGGCGACAGGCGACTTCTATGGCTACACCTTC. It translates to CASSLATGDFYGYTF. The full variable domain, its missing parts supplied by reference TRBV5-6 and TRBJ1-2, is DAGVTQSPTHLIKTRGQQVTLRCSPKSGHDTVSWYQQALGQGPQFIFQYYEEEERQRGNFPDRFSGHQFPNYSSELNVNALLLGDSALYLCASSLATGDFYGYTFGSGTRLTVV.

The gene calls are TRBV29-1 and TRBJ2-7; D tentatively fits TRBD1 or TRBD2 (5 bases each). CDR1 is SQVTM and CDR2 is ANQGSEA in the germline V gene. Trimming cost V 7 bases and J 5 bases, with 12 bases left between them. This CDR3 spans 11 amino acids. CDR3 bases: TGCAGCGCTAGCCGGGACCACGAGCAGTACTTC. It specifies CSASRDHEQYF.

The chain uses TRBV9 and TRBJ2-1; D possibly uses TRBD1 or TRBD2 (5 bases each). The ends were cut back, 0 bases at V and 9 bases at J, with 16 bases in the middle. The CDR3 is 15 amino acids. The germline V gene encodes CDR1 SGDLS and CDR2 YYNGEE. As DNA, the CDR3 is TGTGCCAGCAGCGTAGGTGGGTTGCCTGGGGGTGAGCAGTTCTTC. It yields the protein CASSVGGLPGGEQFF. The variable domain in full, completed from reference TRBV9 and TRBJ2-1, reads DSGVTQTPKHLITATGQRVTLRCSPRSGDLSVYWYQQSLDQGLQFLIQYYNGEERAKGNILERFSAQQFPDLHSELNLSSLELGDSALYFCASSVGGLPGGEQFFGPGTRLTVL.

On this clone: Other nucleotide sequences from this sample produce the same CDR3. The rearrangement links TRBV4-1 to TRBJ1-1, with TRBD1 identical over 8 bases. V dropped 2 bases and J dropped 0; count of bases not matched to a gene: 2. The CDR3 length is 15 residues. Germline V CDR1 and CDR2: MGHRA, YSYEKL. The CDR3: CASSQRTGLNTEAFF. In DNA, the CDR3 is TGCGCCAGCAGCCAAAGGACAGGGCTGAACACTGAAGCTTTCTTT.

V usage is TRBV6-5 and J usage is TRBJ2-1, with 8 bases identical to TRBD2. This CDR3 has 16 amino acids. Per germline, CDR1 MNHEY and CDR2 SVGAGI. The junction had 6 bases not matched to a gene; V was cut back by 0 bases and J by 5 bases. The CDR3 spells CASSYSREGRNNEQFF. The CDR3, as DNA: TGTGCCAGCAGTTACTCCCGGGAGGGCCGCAACAATGAGCAGTTCTTC.

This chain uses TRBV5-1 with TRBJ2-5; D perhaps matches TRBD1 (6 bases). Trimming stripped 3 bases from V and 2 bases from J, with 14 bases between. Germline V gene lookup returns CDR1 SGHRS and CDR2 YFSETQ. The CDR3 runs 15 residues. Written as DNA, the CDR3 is TGCGCCAGCAGCTATGGACAGCAGACACAAGAGACCCAGTACTTC. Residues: CASSYGQQTQETQYF.

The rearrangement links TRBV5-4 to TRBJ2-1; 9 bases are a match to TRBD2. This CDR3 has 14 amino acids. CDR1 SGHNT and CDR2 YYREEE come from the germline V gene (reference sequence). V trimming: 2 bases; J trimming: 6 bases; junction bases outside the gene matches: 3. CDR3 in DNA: TGTGCCAGCAGCTTTGCGGGGGGGAGCAATGAGCAGTTCTTC. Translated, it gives CASSFAGGSNEQFF.